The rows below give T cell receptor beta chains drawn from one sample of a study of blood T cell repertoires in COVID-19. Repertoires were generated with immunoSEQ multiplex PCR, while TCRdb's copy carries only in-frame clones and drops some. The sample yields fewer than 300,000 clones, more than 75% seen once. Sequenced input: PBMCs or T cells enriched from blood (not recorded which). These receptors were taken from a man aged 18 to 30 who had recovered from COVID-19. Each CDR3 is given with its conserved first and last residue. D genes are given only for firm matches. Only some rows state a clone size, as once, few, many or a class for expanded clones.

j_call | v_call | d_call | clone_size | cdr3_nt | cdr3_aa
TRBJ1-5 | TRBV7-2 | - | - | TGTGCCAGCAGCTTAAATCCGATCTCGGGGATCGGGAATCAGCCCCAGCATTTT | CASSLNPISGIGNQPQHF
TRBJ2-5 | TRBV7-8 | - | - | TGTGCCAGCAGCTTAGAAGTCTATCAAGAGACCCAGTACTTC | CASSLEVYQETQYF
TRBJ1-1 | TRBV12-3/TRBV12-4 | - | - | TGTGCCAGCAGCGCAGGGATCACTGAAGCTTTCTTT | CASSAGITEAFF
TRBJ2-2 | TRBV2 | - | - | TGTGCCAGCACTGAGAGTACCGGGGAGCTGTTTTTT | CASTESTGELFF
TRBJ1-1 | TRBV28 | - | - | TGTGCCAGCAGTTTCCAAAGGGGTGCTGAAGCTTTCTTT | CASSFQRGAEAFF
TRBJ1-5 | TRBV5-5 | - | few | TGTGCCAGCAGCCCCTCCAGGGGAGGCAATCAGCCCCAGCATTTT | CASSPSRGGNQPQHF
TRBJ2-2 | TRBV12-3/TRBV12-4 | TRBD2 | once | TGTGCCAGCAGTCGGGGGGCCGGGGAGCTGTTTTTT | CASSRGAGELFF
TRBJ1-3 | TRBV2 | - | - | TGTGCCAGCAACTCCTTACTTTCTGGAAACACCATATATTTT | CASNSLLSGNTIYF
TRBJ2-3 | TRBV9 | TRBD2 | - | TGTGCCAGCAGCGTAGCGACTAGCGGAAGCACAGATACGCAGTATTTT | CASSVATSGSTDTQYF
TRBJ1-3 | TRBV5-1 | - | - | TGCGCCAGCAGCTTGCAGGGTAGCTCTGGAAACACCATATATTTT | CASSLQGSSGNTIYF
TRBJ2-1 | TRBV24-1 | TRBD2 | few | TGTGCCACCAGTGATATATTAGCGGGTACGAGCTCCTACAATGAGCAGTTCTTC | CATSDILAGTSSYNEQFF
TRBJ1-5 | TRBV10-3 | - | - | TGTGCCATCACCGGCGGGTCCAATCAGCCCCAGCATTTT | CAITGGSNQPQHF
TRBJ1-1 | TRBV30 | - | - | TGTGCCTGGAGCCTAGCAGAGAACACTGAAGCTTTCTTT | CAWSLAENTEAFF
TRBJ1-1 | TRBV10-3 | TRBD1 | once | TGTGCCATCAGTGAGGGGGACAGGGGGAACACTGAAGCTTTCTTT | CAISEGDRGNTEAFF
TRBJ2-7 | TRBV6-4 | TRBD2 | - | TGTGCCAGCAGTGACTCTCTAGCGGGAAAAGACCCGACCCGCTACGAGCAGTACTTC | CASSDSLAGKDPTRYEQYF
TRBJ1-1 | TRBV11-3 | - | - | TGTGCCAGCAGCTTAGCGGGAGGACAGCGAACGTTT | CASSLAGGQRTF
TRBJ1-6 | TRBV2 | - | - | TGTGCCAGCAGTGAGATAGGGACAAAGAATTCACCCCTCCACTTT | CASSEIGTKNSPLHF
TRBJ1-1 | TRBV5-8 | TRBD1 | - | TGTGCCAGCGATAGAGAGGGGGCGAGGGGCACTGAAGCTTTCTTT | CASDREGARGTEAFF
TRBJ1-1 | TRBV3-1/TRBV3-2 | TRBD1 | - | TGTGCCAGCAGCCAAGAGACAGGGGGCTTCGCCATCGCTTTCTTT | CASSQETGGFAIAFF
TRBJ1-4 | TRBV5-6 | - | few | TGTGCCAGCAGCTTGGAGGGGGATGAAAAACTGTTTTTT | CASSLEGDEKLFF
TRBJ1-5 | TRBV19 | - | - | TGTGCCAGTAGTCAGGGACATAATCAGCCCCAGCATTTT | CASSQGHNQPQHF
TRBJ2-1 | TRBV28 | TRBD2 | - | TGTGCCAGCAGCCCCCCCCCGGGACTAGCGGGAGGGCCCGGAGAGCAGTTCTTC | CASSPPPGLAGGPGEQFF
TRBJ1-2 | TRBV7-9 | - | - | TGTGCAGTGGGAGGGGATTATGGCTACACCTTC | CAVGGDYGYTF
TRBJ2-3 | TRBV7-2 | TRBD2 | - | TGTGCCAGCAGCTTAGCGGCGGGAGGAGTTTCAGATACGCAGTATTTT | CASSLAAGGVSDTQYF
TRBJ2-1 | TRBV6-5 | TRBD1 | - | TGTGCCAGCAGTTACTCGCCGGGACAGGGCTACAATGAGCAGTTCTTC | CASSYSPGQGYNEQFF
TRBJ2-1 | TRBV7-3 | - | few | TGTGCCAGCAGCCCCCCTAGCGCCAATGAGCAGTTCTTC | CASSPPSANEQFF
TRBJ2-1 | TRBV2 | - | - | TGTGCCACCACCGGACTTCTCAATGAGCAGTTCTTC | CATTGLLNEQFF
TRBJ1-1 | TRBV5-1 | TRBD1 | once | TGCGCCAGCCAAAAGGGACAGCCGTACACTGAAGCTTTCTTT | CASQKGQPYTEAFF
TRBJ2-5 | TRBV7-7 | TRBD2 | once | TGTGCTAGCAGCCCTGGTAGCGGGAGAAGAGAGACCCAGTACTTC | CASSPGSGRRETQYF
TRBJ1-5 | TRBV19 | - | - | TGTGCCAGTAGTCGCCAGAGCAATCAGCCCCAGCATTTT | CASSRQSNQPQHF
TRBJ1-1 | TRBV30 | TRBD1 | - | TGTGCCTGGAGGCTCCGGGACAGGAACACTGAAGCTTTCTTT | CAWRLRDRNTEAFF
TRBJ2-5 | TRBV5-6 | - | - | TGTGCCAGCAGCCCTCAGGGTTACCAAGAGACCCAGTACTTC | CASSPQGYQETQYF
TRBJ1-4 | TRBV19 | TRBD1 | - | TGTGCCAGTAGTCCCCGGGACAGGGGACTGTTTTTT | CASSPRDRGLFF
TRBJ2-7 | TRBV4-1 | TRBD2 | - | TGCGCCAGCAGCCAAGGGGTGGGAGGGGCGATTACCTACGAGCAGTACTTC | CASSQGVGGAITYEQYF
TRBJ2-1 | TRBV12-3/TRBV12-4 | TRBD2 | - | TGTGCCAGCAGTTCACTAGCGACCGAGCAGTTCTTC | CASSSLATEQFF
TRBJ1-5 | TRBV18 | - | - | TGTGCCAGCTCACCTACCGGGGGGCGCAATCAGCCCCAGCATTTT | CASSPTGGRNQPQHF